The TCR beta chain described here comes from a study of immune evolution from preneoplasia to lung adenocarcinoma. The table came from immunoSEQ multiplex PCR; TCRdb's copy has only in-frame clones and leaves some out. This table has about 3,500 clones, about 79% appearing once. From germline, CDR1 is SGHRS and CDR2 YFSETQ. The CDR3 sequence is 15 residues long. V trimming: 4 bases; J trimming: 3 bases; junction bases outside the gene matches: 5. Input material: FFPE lung adenocarcinoma in situ tissue. This chain connects TRBV5-1 to TRBJ2-7, with 12 bases that match TRBD2. This sequence originates from a person aged 60-79 years with lung adenocarcinoma. The CDR3 region is CASSRTSGVFYEQYF. The DNA of the CDR3 is TGCGCCAGCAGCCGGACTAGCGGGGTCTTCTACGAGCAGTACTTC.